This T cell receptor beta chain was obtained from a study of cytomegalovirus exposure and HLA in healthy donors. The PCR was carried out with 60 Vbeta primers and 13 Jbeta primers. The method was immunoSEQ multiplex PCR; TCRdb's version includes in-frame clones alone and lacks a portion of them. The sample holds under 200,000 clones, nearly 80% seen once. CDR1 and CDR2 (germline): SGDLS, YYNGEE. This CDR3 has 14 residues. V gave up 4 bases and J gave up 4 bases; unmatched junction bases: 5. The origin of this receptor is a woman aged 40 to 50 in good health and CMV-seronegative. The rearrangement joins TRBV9 to TRBJ2-5, with 9 bases that match TRBD1. What was sequenced was PBMCs. The CDR3 nucleotides are TGTGCCAGCAGCCCGCGGACAGGGGTAGAGACCCAGTACTTC. The encoded protein is CASSPRTGVETQYF.